The 2 T cell receptor beta chains listed next were all sequenced from one sample in a study of T-cell reconstitution after alpha-beta-depleted transplantation in children. Researchers prepared the TCRbeta library using unique molecular identifiers, the study reports. TCRdb passed the PCR reads through MiXCR, listing each CDR3 protein once. The sample comprises some 490,000 distinct CDR3 sequences, around an eighth of which are singletons, and around 5.6% rests with the top ten. Specimen: PBMCs from the stem cell graft donor, collected from the stem cell graft. The receptors here all came from a human donor who donated a stem cell graft to a child with combined immunodeficiency.

This clonotype was picked up many times. The rearrangement uses TRBV6-5 and TRBJ2-7; D possibly corresponds to TRBD1 (6 bases). This CDR3 is built from 14 residues. Trimming removed 7 bases at V and 8 bases at J, with 21 bases between. CDR1 and CDR2 from the germline V gene are MNHEY and SVGAGI. The DNA for the CDR3 is TGTGCCAGCATTCCGACAGGCGGCTACTCGAAGCAGTACTTC. The encoded protein is CASIPTGGYSKQYF.

This clonotype showed up many times. V usage is TRBV7-2 and J usage is TRBJ2-3, with 11 bases fitting TRBD2. V lost 0 bases, J lost 1 base, and 0 bases stayed unmatched. Germline loops: CDR1 SGHTA, CDR2 FQGNSA. The CDR3 sequence is 16 residues long. CDR3 nucleotide sequence: TGTGCCAGCAGCTTAGCACTAGCGGGAGGCACAGATACGCAGTATTTT. Amino acids: CASSLALAGGTDTQYF.